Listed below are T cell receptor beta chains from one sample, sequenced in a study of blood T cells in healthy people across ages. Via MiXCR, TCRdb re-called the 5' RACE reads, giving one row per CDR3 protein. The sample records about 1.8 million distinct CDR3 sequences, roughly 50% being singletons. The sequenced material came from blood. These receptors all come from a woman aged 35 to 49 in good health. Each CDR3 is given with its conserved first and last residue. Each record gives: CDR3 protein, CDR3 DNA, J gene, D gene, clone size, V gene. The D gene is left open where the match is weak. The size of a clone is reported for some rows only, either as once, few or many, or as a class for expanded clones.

cdr3_aa: CASSLLTSGSDTQYF
cdr3_nt: TGCGCCAGCAGCTTACTTACCTCAGGGAGCGATACGCAGTATTTT
j_call: TRBJ2-3
d_call: .
clone_size: .
v_call: TRBV5-1

cdr3_aa: CASSLWTVGYQETQYF
cdr3_nt: TGTGCCAGCAGTTTATGGACAGTTGGGTACCAAGAGACCCAGTACTTC
j_call: TRBJ2-5
d_call: .
clone_size: once
v_call: TRBV28

cdr3_aa: CSATPTGSYNSPLHF
cdr3_nt: TGCAGTGCTACCCCGACAGGCTCCTATAATTCACCCCTCCACTTT
j_call: TRBJ1-6
d_call: .
clone_size: .
v_call: TRBV20-1

cdr3_aa: CASSPRGVVTDTQYF
cdr3_nt: TGTGCCAGCAGCCCCCGCGGGGTCGTCACAGATACGCAGTATTTT
j_call: TRBJ2-3
d_call: .
clone_size: .
v_call: TRBV9

cdr3_aa: CASSAAAGWDNEQFF
cdr3_nt: TGTGCCAGCAGTGCGGCCGCCGGCTGGGACAATGAGCAGTTCTTC
j_call: TRBJ2-1
d_call: .
clone_size: .
v_call: TRBV28

cdr3_aa: CASSPGRQHNQPQHF
cdr3_nt: TGTGCCAGCTCACCTGGAAGACAGCACAATCAGCCCCAGCATTTT
j_call: TRBJ1-5
d_call: .
clone_size: .
v_call: TRBV18

cdr3_aa: CSVPTGGENYEQYF
cdr3_nt: TGCAGCGTGCCAACAGGGGGTGAAAACTACGAGCAGTACTTC
j_call: TRBJ2-7
d_call: TRBD1
clone_size: .
v_call: TRBV29-1

cdr3_aa: CASTMRVGTGTQYF
cdr3_nt: TGTGCCAGCACCATGAGAGTCGGGACTGGTACGCAGTATTTT
j_call: TRBJ2-3
d_call: .
clone_size: once
v_call: TRBV12-3/TRBV12-4

cdr3_aa: CASSLVAASGGMVYNEQFF
cdr3_nt: TGTGCCAGCAGCTTAGTCGCGGCTAGCGGGGGGATGGTATACAATGAGCAGTTCTTC
j_call: TRBJ2-1
d_call: TRBD2
clone_size: .
v_call: TRBV7-6

cdr3_aa: CASSVERGGLYNEQFF
cdr3_nt: TGTGCCAGCAGCGTAGAGCGGGGGGGCCTCTACAATGAGCAGTTCTTC
j_call: TRBJ2-1
d_call: TRBD2
clone_size: .
v_call: TRBV9

cdr3_aa: CASSLAPGQVEAFF
cdr3_nt: TGTGCCAGCAGCCTCGCCCCAGGACAGGTCGAAGCTTTCTTT
j_call: TRBJ1-1
d_call: TRBD1
clone_size: .
v_call: TRBV7-8

cdr3_aa: CASSFAASGGPRNEQFF
cdr3_nt: TGTGCCAGCAGCTTCGCCGCTAGCGGGGGGCCGCGTAATGAGCAGTTCTTC
j_call: TRBJ2-1
d_call: TRBD2
clone_size: few
v_call: TRBV7-2

cdr3_aa: CASSVESPGLRSSYNEQFF
cdr3_nt: TGTGCCAGCAGCGTAGAATCCCCGGGACTCAGGAGCTCCTACAATGAGCAGTTCTTC
j_call: TRBJ2-1
d_call: .
clone_size: .
v_call: TRBV9

cdr3_aa: CASSLNPNSYEQYF
cdr3_nt: TGTGCCAGCAGTTTAAACCCGAATTCCTACGAGCAGTACTTC
j_call: TRBJ2-7
d_call: .
clone_size: .
v_call: TRBV12-3/TRBV12-4

cdr3_aa: CASSGPSGGANTGELFF
cdr3_nt: TGTGCCAGCAGTGGGCCTAGCGGGGGAGCGAACACCGGGGAGCTGTTTTTT
j_call: TRBJ2-2
d_call: TRBD2
clone_size: .
v_call: TRBV6-1

cdr3_aa: CASSLHGQGGEKLFF
cdr3_nt: TGTGCCAGCAGCCTGCATGGCCAGGGAGGGGAAAAACTGTTTTTT
j_call: TRBJ1-4
d_call: .
clone_size: few
v_call: TRBV5-5

cdr3_aa: CASSQPETGMNTEAFF
cdr3_nt: TGCGCCAGCAGCCAACCTGAGACAGGGATGAACACTGAAGCTTTCTTT
j_call: TRBJ1-1
d_call: TRBD1
clone_size: .
v_call: TRBV4-1

cdr3_aa: CATCRDQNNEQYF
cdr3_nt: TGTGCTACGTGTAGGGATCAGAACAATGAGCAGTACTTC
j_call: TRBJ2-7
d_call: .
clone_size: .
v_call: TRBV6-5

cdr3_aa: CSARIRANEQFF
cdr3_nt: TGCAGTGCTAGGATCAGGGCTAACGAGCAGTTCTTC
j_call: TRBJ2-1
d_call: .
clone_size: .
v_call: TRBV20-1

cdr3_aa: CASTIHRGGNEQFF
cdr3_nt: TGTGCCAGCACGATTCACAGGGGAGGCAATGAGCAGTTCTTC
j_call: TRBJ2-1
d_call: .
clone_size: few
v_call: TRBV27

cdr3_aa: CASSPHLATNEKLFF
cdr3_nt: TGCGCCAGCAGCCCACACCTTGCAACTAATGAAAAACTGTTTTTT
j_call: TRBJ1-4
d_call: .
clone_size: once
v_call: TRBV5-1

cdr3_aa: CASTRDRNNEQFF
cdr3_nt: TGCGCCAGCACCCGGGACAGAAACAATGAGCAGTTCTTC
j_call: TRBJ2-1
d_call: TRBD1
clone_size: .
v_call: TRBV5-1

cdr3_aa: CSARDHGRNNEQYF
cdr3_nt: TGCAGTGCTAGAGACCATGGACGGAACAATGAGCAGTACTTC
j_call: TRBJ2-7
d_call: .
clone_size: .
v_call: TRBV20-1

cdr3_aa: CASSLALRTGRRQNSPLHF
cdr3_nt: TGTGCCAGCAGCTTAGCGCTGCGGACAGGGCGACGTCAGAATTCACCCCTCCACTTT
j_call: TRBJ1-6
d_call: TRBD1
clone_size: once
v_call: TRBV7-2

cdr3_aa: CATSPSTTGDPYNEQFF
cdr3_nt: TGTGCCACCAGTCCGTCGACGACAGGGGATCCTTACAATGAGCAGTTCTTC
j_call: TRBJ2-1
d_call: TRBD1
clone_size: .
v_call: TRBV24-1

cdr3_aa: CASSPWTVPVSGYTF
cdr3_nt: TGCGCCAGCAGCCCGTGGACAGTACCTGTCAGCGGCTACACCTTC
j_call: TRBJ1-2
d_call: .
clone_size: few
v_call: TRBV5-1

cdr3_aa: CASSQTGFGDQPQHF
cdr3_nt: TGTGCCAGCAGCCAAACAGGGTTCGGCGATCAGCCCCAGCATTTT
j_call: TRBJ1-5
d_call: .
clone_size: .
v_call: TRBV4-2

cdr3_aa: CASSPRQGAIYEQYF
cdr3_nt: TGTGCCAGCAGCCCTAGACAGGGGGCCATCTACGAGCAGTACTTC
j_call: TRBJ2-7
d_call: TRBD1
clone_size: .
v_call: TRBV4-2